At least ten counts were recorded for the clone carrying this T cell receptor (beta chain). No antigen is known for it. This record belongs to a study of T cell repertoires in cytomegalovirus infection. On the study more broadly: CMV infection plus the matching HLA type was flagged by public TCR beta signatures.

Using its own MiXCR run on the reads, TCRdb lists one record per CDR3 protein. Of approximately 500,000 distinct CDR3 sequences listed, around 10% were seen once; the top ten hold roughly 10%. Broader study findings: CMV carriers having the relevant HLA were flagged by cumulative public TCR beta family frequency. Dominant in the ex vivo response were TCR beta clonotypes restricted by HLA-C and specific for CMV.

Germline lookup yields CDR1 DFQATT and CDR2 SNEGSKA (reference sequence). Trimming at V came to 3 bases and at J to 3 bases, leaving 8 bases not matched to a gene. The CDR3 has 15 amino acids. V gene TRBV20-1 combines with J gene TRBJ2-3, with TRBD1 identical over 8 bases. The clonotype was recovered from a human donor in good health (CMV status not recorded). Some clones in this sample may be carry-over from other donors' samples. Sequenced sample: PBMCs. In DNA form, the CDR3 reads TGCAGTGCTAGGAAGGGACAGGATGTTACAGATACGCAGTATTTT. The encoded protein is CSARKGQDVTDTQYF.